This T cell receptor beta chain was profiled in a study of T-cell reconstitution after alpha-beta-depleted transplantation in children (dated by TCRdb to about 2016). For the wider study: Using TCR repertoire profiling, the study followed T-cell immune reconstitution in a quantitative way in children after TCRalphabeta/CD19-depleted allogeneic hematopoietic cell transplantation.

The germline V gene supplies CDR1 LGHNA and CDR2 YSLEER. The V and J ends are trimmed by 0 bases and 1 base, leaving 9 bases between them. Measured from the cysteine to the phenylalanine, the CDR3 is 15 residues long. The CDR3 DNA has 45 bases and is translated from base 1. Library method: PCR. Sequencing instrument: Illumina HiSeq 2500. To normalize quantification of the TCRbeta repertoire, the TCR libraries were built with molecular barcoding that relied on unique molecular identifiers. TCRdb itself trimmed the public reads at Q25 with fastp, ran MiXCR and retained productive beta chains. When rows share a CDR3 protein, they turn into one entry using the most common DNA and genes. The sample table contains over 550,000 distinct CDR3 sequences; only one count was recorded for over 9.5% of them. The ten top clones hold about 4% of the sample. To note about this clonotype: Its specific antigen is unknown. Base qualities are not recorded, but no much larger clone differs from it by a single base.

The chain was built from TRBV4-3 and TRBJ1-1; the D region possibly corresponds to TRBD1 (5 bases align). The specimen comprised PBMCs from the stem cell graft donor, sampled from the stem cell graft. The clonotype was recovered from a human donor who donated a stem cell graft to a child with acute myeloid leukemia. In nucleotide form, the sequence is TGCGCCAGCAGCCAAGATACTGACAGGAACACTGAAGCTTTCTTT. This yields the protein CASSQDTDRNTEAFF.